Shown below are 22 T cell receptor beta chains from a single sample sequenced in a study of cytomegalovirus exposure and HLA in healthy donors. Researchers ran the PCR with 60 Vbeta and 13 Jbeta primers. Assay: immunoSEQ multiplex PCR; the TCRdb copy retains only in-frame clones and omits some. This table has about 180,000 clones, around 80% appearing once. Sequenced input: PBMCs. The source of these receptors is a woman in her forties or fifties in good health and CMV-seropositive.

This sequence joins TRBV15 and TRBJ2-1, with TRBD2 identical over 12 bases. The J segment lost 7 bases and the V segment lost 5 bases, leaving 3 bases of the junction unmatched. Germline V gives CDR1 LNHNV, CDR2 YYDKDF (reference sequence). CDR3 length: 14 residues. The CDR3 here is CATSSLAGGNEQFF. The CDR3 DNA sequence: TGTGCCACCAGCTCCCTAGCGGGGGGGAATGAGCAGTTCTTC.

The rearrangement links TRBV9 to TRBJ2-7; 9 bases line up with TRBD1. The CDR3 has 16 residues. Germline V gene lookup returns CDR1 SGDLS and CDR2 YYNGEE. With V trimmed by 4 bases and J by 3 bases, 11 bases remained unmatched. The CDR3: CASSPNLADRGYEQYF. The CDR3 DNA sequence: TGTGCCAGCAGCCCCAACCTGGCGGACAGGGGCTACGAGCAGTACTTC. Complete variable domain (other parts from reference TRBV9 and TRBJ2-7): DSGVTQTPKHLITATGQRVTLRCSPRSGDLSVYWYQQSLDQGLQFLIQYYNGEERAKGNILERFSAQQFPDLHSELNLSSLELGDSALYFCASSPNLADRGYEQYFGPGTRLTVT.

This chain uses TRBV2 with TRBJ2-7; D is perhaps TRBD2 (5 bases). This CDR3 contains 13 residues. Germline V gene data show CDR1 as SNHLY and CDR2 as FYNNEI. Trimming stripped 7 bases from V and 1 base from J, with 11 bases between. The CDR3 protein is CASTGLVSYEQYF. The DNA for the CDR3 is TGTGCCAGCACGGGATTGGTTTCCTACGAGCAGTACTTC.

The chain combines TRBV5-1 with TRBJ2-1, with TRBD2 matching 12 bases. Germline loops: CDR1 SGHRS, CDR2 YFSETQ. The length of the CDR3 is 16 residues. With 7 bases clipped from V and 8 bases from J, the junction kept 13 bases outside the gene matches. CDR3 protein: CASRPSSSGGADEQFF. The CDR3 DNA reads TGCGCCAGCCGACCCTCTTCTAGCGGGGGGGCCGATGAGCAGTTCTTC.

The J gene is TRBJ2-1, the V gene TRBV5-1, with TRBD2 matching 7 bases. V lost 2 bases and J lost 0; bases outside the gene matches: 2. CDR1 is SGHRS and CDR2 is YFSETQ in the germline V gene. CDR3 size: 15 residues. The CDR3 here is CASSFSGTSYNEQFF. Written as DNA, the CDR3 is TGCGCCAGCAGCTTCAGCGGGACCTCCTACAATGAGCAGTTCTTC.

V and J are TRBV7-9 and TRBJ1-3; 9 positions agree with TRBD1. The germline V gene has CDR1 SEHNR and CDR2 FQNEAQ (reference sequence). This CDR3 is 15 amino acids long. V gave up 5 bases and J gave up 1 base; unmatched junction bases: 3. In DNA form, the CDR3 reads TGTGCCAGCAGCCGGACAGGGGAATCTGGAAACACCATATATTTT. Translated, it gives CASSRTGESGNTIYF.

The CDR3 protein is CASSLGLDSTTNEKLFF. The CDR3 DNA sequence: TGTGCCAGCAGCCTGGGATTGGACAGTACAACTAATGAAAAACTGTTTTTT. This chain links TRBV5-4 with TRBJ1-4, with D tentatively TRBD1 (6 bases). Trimming pared 4 bases from V and 0 bases from J, leaving 16 bases between. This CDR3 comprises 17 residues. The V gene's germline CDR1 is SGHNT and CDR2 YYREEE (reference sequence).

This clone occurred a few times. The chain has TRBV30 and TRBJ1-6, with D perhaps TRBD1 (5 bases). The CDR3 extends over 14 amino acids. Trimming removed 8 bases at V and 9 bases at J, with 20 bases between. Germline CDR1 GTSNPN, CDR2 SVGIG (reference sequence). CDR3 sequence (DNA): TGTGCCGGAAGCTTTGAGCAGGGTGGTTCACCCCTCCACTTT. This codes for CAGSFEQGGSPLHF.

This clone was detected a few times. The V and J genes are TRBV29-1 and TRBJ2-7; 7 positions agree with TRBD1. The ends lost 7 bases at V and 3 bases at J; junction bases unmatched: 6. The CDR3 covers 12 residues. Germline V lookup: CDR1 SQVTM, CDR2 ANQGSEA. The CDR3 coding sequence is TGCAGCGCCTCGGGACAGAACTACGAGCAGTACTTC. It codes for CSASGQNYEQYF.

The chain employs TRBV15 and TRBJ1-5; 8 bases map to TRBD1. CDR1 and CDR2 from the germline V gene are LNHNV and YYDKDF (reference sequence). V gave up 3 bases and J gave up 7 bases; unmatched junction bases: 8. This CDR3 is 15 amino acids long. The CDR3 DNA reads TGTGCCACCAGCAGCAACAGGGGGAGATGGCAGCCCCAGCATTTT. It translates to CATSSNRGRWQPQHF.

J is TRBJ2-7 and V is TRBV11-2; maybe TRBD1 (7 bases). Trimming shortened V by 2 bases and J by 2 bases, and 10 bases separated the two germline ends. This CDR3 spans 14 amino acids. Germline assignment: CDR1 SGHAT and CDR2 FQNNGV. CDR3 sequence (DNA): TGTGCCAGCAGCTTACCAGGGGGGACCTACGAGCAGTACTTC. It codes for CASSLPGGTYEQYF.

The V and J genes are TRBV18 and TRBJ1-5; D is undetermined. Germline CDR1 KGHSH, CDR2 LQKENI. The CDR3 runs 12 residues. Trimming removed 6 bases from V and 1 base from J, with 4 bases in between. The CDR3 DNA sequence: TGTGCCAGCTCTATAAGCAATCAGCCCCAGCATTTT. Translating it yields CASSISNQPQHF.

CDR3 residues: CASSPGSNTGELFF. The CDR3 nucleotides read TGTGCCAGCAGCCCCGGGTCGAACACCGGGGAGCTGTTTTTT. The chain employs TRBV11-2 and TRBJ2-2; D unclear. Germline V gene data show CDR1 as SGHAT and CDR2 as FQNNGV. The CDR3 consists of 14 residues. V lost 5 bases to trimming and J lost 0 bases, with 7 bases between them.

V usage is TRBV12-5 and J usage is TRBJ2-4, with 7 bases fitting TRBD1. The germline V gene encodes CDR1 LGHNT and CDR2 FRNRAP. The CDR3 sequence is 15 residues long. The ends lost 2 bases at V and 3 bases at J; junction bases unmatched: 4. In DNA, the CDR3 is TGTGCTAGTGGTTTGAGACAGGGAGTCAAAAACATTCAGTACTTC. Its translation is CASGLRQGVKNIQYF.

The chain recombines TRBV19 with TRBJ1-5, with D possibly matching TRBD1 (6 bases). CDR3 length equals 15 residues. The germline V and J ends were trimmed by 3 bases and 3 bases, with 12 bases remaining between them. Germline CDR1 is LNHDA and CDR2 is SQIVND (reference sequence). The CDR3 spells CASSMGGGTNQPQHF. For the CDR3, the DNA is TGTGCCAGTAGTATGGGAGGGGGAACCAATCAGCCCCAGCATTTT.

The rearrangement joins TRBV10-1 to TRBJ2-3; possible D gene TRBD2, 5 bases. This CDR3 is built from 13 residues. Looked up from germline, CDR1 is WNHNN and CDR2 is SYGVQD (reference sequence). The V and J ends lost 10 bases and 1 base respectively, with 12 bases between them. CDR3 coding DNA: TGCGCCACCTTGACGGGATGCACAGATACGCAGTATTTT. Amino acid sequence: CATLTGCTDTQYF.

In regard to this clone: The CDR3 carries no conserved terminal phenylalanine or tryptophan, so it likely arises from a read error. The DNA is left out, because the CDR3 cannot be placed on it with certainty; the CDR3 is given as TCRdb lists it. The chain combines TRBV4-1 with TRBJ2-7; TRBD2, the D gene given by the table, was not confirmed from the DNA. Germline V gene lookup returns CDR1 MGHRA and CDR2 YSYEKL. From its first to its last residue, the CDR3 has 13 amino acids. The CDR3 protein is CASSQAGTSAYLR.

Here the CDR3 DNA reads TGTGCCAGCAGCTTGCAGGGGACTAATGAAAAACTGTTTTTT. Residues: CASSLQGTNEKLFF. The J gene is TRBJ1-4, the V gene TRBV6-5; maybe TRBD1 (6 bases). Germline values: CDR1 MNHEY, CDR2 SVGAGI. Trimming pared 6 bases from V and 2 bases from J, leaving 10 bases between. The CDR3 sequence is 14 residues long.

The chain employs TRBV7-8 and TRBJ2-3, with 8 bases lining up with TRBD1. The germline V gene has CDR1 SGHVS and CDR2 FQNEAQ. This CDR3 has 18 residues. Trimming removed 4 bases from V and 3 bases from J; junction bases left unmatched: 15. The CDR3: CASSSPGAGQGETDTQYF. The DNA for the CDR3 is TGTGCCAGCAGCTCACCCGGTGCAGGACAGGGAGAAACAGATACGCAGTATTTT.

This clone showed up just once. This sequence joins TRBV4-1 and TRBJ1-4, with a weak D call TRBD1 (5 bases). The CDR3 totals 16 residues. The V end was cut by 0 bases, the J end by 5 bases, with 13 bases between. Germline V CDR1 and CDR2: MGHRA, YSYEKL. This CDR3 reads CASSQDSGGENEKLFF. The CDR3 DNA is TGCGCCAGCAGCCAAGATTCGGGAGGGGAGAATGAAAAACTGTTTTTT.

The chain carries TRBV20-1 and TRBJ2-5; D uncertain. The germline gives CDR1 DFQATT, CDR2 SNEGSKA (reference sequence). The CDR3 is made up of 11 amino acids. V was clipped by 4 bases and J by 5 bases, with 8 bases between them. The CDR3 DNA is TGCAGTGCTAACCTAGTGGAGACCCAGTACTTC. Residues: CSANLVETQYF.

The V gene is TRBV4-1, the J gene TRBJ1-6, with D unclear. V shed 4 bases and J shed 4 bases, with 11 bases lying between them. Germline V CDR1 and CDR2: MGHRA, YSYEKL. CDR3 length equals 15 residues. This chain's CDR3 is CASSPDPGYNSPLHF. CDR3 in DNA: TGCGCCAGCAGCCCCGACCCGGGGTATAATTCACCCCTCCACTTT.